The rows below give T cell receptor beta chains drawn from one sample of a study of human T cells and chemical hapten exposure. Using its own MiXCR run on the RACE reads, TCRdb lists one record per CDR3 protein. The repertoire holds about 99,000 distinct CDR3 sequences, with roughly 12% as singletons. This material consisted of whole blood, taken in connection with sensitization to the hapten diphenylcyclopropenone (DPC). These receptors were taken from a woman aged 40 to 50 with alopecia areata. Some clones in this sample may be carry-over from other donors' samples. The CDR3 runs from the conserved cysteine through the conserved F or W. A D gene is named only where the DNA matches it firmly. A clone size is listed for some rows: how often the clone was seen (once, few, many), or a class if it is expanded.

CDR3nt | CDR3aa | j_gene | abundance | v_gene | d_gene
TGCGCCAGCAGCTTTGGGACCCGAAACACTGAAGCTTTCTTT | CASSFGTRNTEAFF | TRBJ1-1 | many | TRBV5-1 | NA
TGTGCCAGCAGCCCGCAGGACAGGGGCACTGAAGCTTTCTTT | CASSPQDRGTEAFF | TRBJ1-1 | NA | TRBV7-2 | TRBD1
TGTGCCAGCACGCGGATAGGGGTGAGCAATCAGCCCCAGCATTTT | CASTRIGVSNQPQHF | TRBJ1-5 | NA | TRBV6-1 | NA
TGTGCCAGCAAAAGCGGGGGAACCTACGAGCAGTACTTC | CASKSGGTYEQYF | TRBJ2-7 | few | TRBV6-2/TRBV6-3 | TRBD2
TGTGCCAGCAGCCCCCATGGGACAGGTAATCAGCCCCAGCATTTT | CASSPHGTGNQPQHF | TRBJ1-5 | few | TRBV11-2 | TRBD1
TGTGCCAGCAGTGATTCGGTGTGGGATTCACCCCTCCACTTT | CASSDSVWDSPLHF | TRBJ1-6 | many | TRBV2 | NA
TGTGCCAGCAGTTTAGTAAGCCCAAAGCTCTATGGCTACACCTTC | CASSLVSPKLYGYTF | TRBJ1-2 | few | TRBV28 | NA
TGCAGTGCTGGCGACGGAGGGTACTCTGGAAACACCATATATTTT | CSAGDGGYSGNTIYF | TRBJ1-3 | many | TRBV20-1 | NA
TGTGCCAGCAGTGCTAGCGGGAGCACAGATACGCAGTATTTT | CASSASGSTDTQYF | TRBJ2-3 | many | TRBV6-4 | TRBD2
TGTGCCAGCACCTCCTCCGGGACAGCTTTCTATGGCTACACCTTC | CASTSSGTAFYGYTF | TRBJ1-2 | few | TRBV6-5 | TRBD1
TGTGCCATCAGTGGGGGGATCACAGATACGCAGTATTTT | CAISGGITDTQYF | TRBJ2-3 | many | TRBV10-3 | NA
TGCGCCAGCAGTGAGTCGGCGACTAGCGGGAGTTTCACAGATACGCAGTATTTT | CASSESATSGSFTDTQYF | TRBJ2-3 | few | TRBV10-2 | TRBD2
TGTGCCACCAGTGATCCTCTGGCGGATACGCAGTATTTT | CATSDPLADTQYF | TRBJ2-3 | NA | TRBV24-1 | NA
TGTGCCAGCACCGCCTCTCTCTACAATGAGCAGTTCTTC | CASTASLYNEQFF | TRBJ2-1 | few | TRBV7-2 | NA
TGTGCCAGCAGTTTTATCAGGGGGAGGACAGATACGCAGTATTTT | CASSFIRGRTDTQYF | TRBJ2-3 | NA | TRBV28 | NA
TGTGCCAGCAGCCCCATGGGGAGGGCGGGGGAGACCCAGTACTTC | CASSPMGRAGETQYF | TRBJ2-5 | few | TRBV7-2 | TRBD2
TGTGCCAGCAGCCAAGTCGTGCGGAATAAAGAGACCCAGTACTTC | CASSQVVRNKETQYF | TRBJ2-5 | NA | TRBV3-1 | NA
TGTGCCAGCAGTTTACCCCATGGAGCACCGGAGGGAGAAGCACAGTACTTC | CASSLPHGAPEGEAQYF | TRBJ2-4 | NA | TRBV12-3/TRBV12-4 | NA
TGTGCCAGCAGCTATCCGACTAGCGGGGACACAGATACGCAGTATTTT | CASSYPTSGDTDTQYF | TRBJ2-3 | NA | TRBV7-9 | TRBD2
TGTGACAGCAGTTTACGGGGGCTAGGGGCCGGGGAGCTGTTTTTT | CDSSLRGLGAGELFF | TRBJ2-2 | NA | TRBV12-3/TRBV12-4 | NA
TGTGCCAGCAGAATAGGGATCACTAATGAAAAACTGTTTTTT | CASRIGITNEKLFF | TRBJ1-4 | NA | TRBV12-3/TRBV12-4 | NA
TGTGCCAGCAGTTCAGCGGGACTGGGGGAGCAGTTCTTC | CASSSAGLGEQFF | TRBJ2-1 | many | TRBV6-2/TRBV6-3 | TRBD2
TGCAGTGCTTGGGAGACAGGGCGGAGCAATCAGCCCCAGCATTTT | CSAWETGRSNQPQHF | TRBJ1-5 | few | TRBV20-1 | TRBD1
TGTGCCAGCAGCCCAACCAGGGAACAAGAGACCCAGTACTTC | CASSPTREQETQYF | TRBJ2-5 | few | TRBV7-8 | NA
TGCGCCAGCAGCCAAGAGACCGAAGAGACCCAGTACTTC | CASSQETEETQYF | TRBJ2-5 | few | TRBV4-3 | NA
TGTGCCAGCAGCCAAGACGGGATCAATCAGCCCCAGCATTTT | CASSQDGINQPQHF | TRBJ1-5 | NA | TRBV7-2 | NA
TGTGCCAGCAGTTACCCGGGGGCGCCCCAGCATTTT | CASSYPGAPQHF | TRBJ1-5 | NA | TRBV6-2/TRBV6-3 | NA
TGTGCCAGCAGTTTCCCCGGCCGGTACATTCAGTACTTC | CASSFPGRYIQYF | TRBJ2-4 | NA | TRBV28 | NA
TGTGCCAGCTCACCAGGCGGTGGCGAGCAGTACTTC | CASSPGGGEQYF | TRBJ2-7 | many | TRBV18 | NA